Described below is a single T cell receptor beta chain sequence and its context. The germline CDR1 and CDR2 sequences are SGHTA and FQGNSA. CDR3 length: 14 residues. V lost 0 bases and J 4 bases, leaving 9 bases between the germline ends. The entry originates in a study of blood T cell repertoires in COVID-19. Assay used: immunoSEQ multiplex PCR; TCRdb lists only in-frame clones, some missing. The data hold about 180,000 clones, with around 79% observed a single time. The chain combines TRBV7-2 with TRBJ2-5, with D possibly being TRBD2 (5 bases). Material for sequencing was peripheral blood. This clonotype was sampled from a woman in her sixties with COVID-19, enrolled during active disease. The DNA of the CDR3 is TGTGCCAGCAGCTTAGCGGGAGTGGGAGAGACCCAGTACTTC. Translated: CASSLAGVGETQYF.